This T cell receptor (beta chain) was recorded in a study of blood T cells in healthy people across ages. Overall study findings and caveats: Older age coincided with a roughly linear decline in TCR beta diversity per million T cells. The long-lived group displayed more naive CD4+ cells, plus higher diversity, than the aged donors did.

As regards this clonotype: The antigen is not known.

Together with a sample-barcoded 5' primer, a J-beta primer mix was included in a second PCR lasting roughly 6 to 12 cycles. TCRdb ran MiXCR on the 5' RACE reads and lists one entry per CDR3 protein. Here the sample spans around 1,900,000 distinct CDR3 sequences, roughly 43% being singletons. CDR3 size: 19 residues. With 2 bases removed from V and 2 bases from J, the gap between germline ends came to 19 bases. Germline V gene sequence: CDR1 SGHTA, CDR2 FQGNSA. The sample comprised blood. The gene calls are TRBV7-2 and TRBJ2-6, with D maybe TRBD2 (6 bases). This TCR was sampled from a human donor in good health. In nucleotides, the CDR3 is TGTGCCAGCAGCTTACTGGGGGTGGCGGGGAGTACTGGGGCCAACGTCCTGACTTTC. Translating gives CASSLLGVAGSTGANVLTF.